This is a list of T cell receptor beta chains from one sample in a study of post-analysis software for immune sequencing data. TCRdb itself ran the PCR reads through MiXCR, one entry per CDR3 protein. This sample has a few hundred thousand distinct CDR3 sequences, with 34% found just once. The sample was blood. The receptors originated from a girl younger than 18 with multiple sclerosis. CDR3s include the opening cysteine and the closing phenylalanine or tryptophan. A D gene is named only where the DNA matches it firmly. Only some rows state a clone size, as once, few, many or a class for expanded clones.

size: few
J: TRBJ1-6
V: TRBV7-6
D: NA
length: 16
DNA: TGTGCCAGCAGTCCCGGGCCGACGGAGGAACGATCACCCCTCCACTTT
CDR3: CASSPGPTEERSPLHF

size: few
J: TRBJ2-7
V: TRBV27
D: NA
length: 14
DNA: TGTGCCAGCAGTTTGAAACAGGGTGGTGACGAGCAGTACTTC
CDR3: CASSLKQGGDEQYF

size: NA
J: TRBJ1-1
V: TRBV7-9
D: NA
length: 14
DNA: TGTGCCAGCAGCCATCTGGGGCGAAACACTGAAGCTTTCTTT
CDR3: CASSHLGRNTEAFF

size: NA
J: TRBJ2-5
V: TRBV5-1
D: TRBD2
length: 16
DNA: TGCGCCAGCAGCCCGGACCAACTAGCGGGTCGAAAGACCCAGTACTTC
CDR3: CASSPDQLAGRKTQYF

size: NA
J: TRBJ2-1
V: TRBV5-1
D: TRBD1
length: 16
DNA: TGCGCCAGCAGCTGGGGGGGGACAGGGGGCACCGATGAGCAGTTCTTC
CDR3: CASSWGGTGGTDEQFF

size: NA
J: TRBJ1-1
V: TRBV7-8
D: NA
length: 16
DNA: TGTGCCAGCAGCTTAGTAAGGGGCAGCATGAACACTGAAGCTTTCTTT
CDR3: CASSLVRGSMNTEAFF

size: NA
J: TRBJ2-2
V: TRBV10-3
D: NA
length: 13
DNA: TGTGCCACCACGGACGGCGCCACCGGGGAGCTGTTTTTT
CDR3: CATTDGATGELFF

size: NA
J: TRBJ2-3
V: TRBV12-3/TRBV12-4
D: NA
length: 12
DNA: TGTGCCAGCAGTTTAAGGGACCTCGGGCGGTATTTT
CDR3: CASSLRDLGRYF

size: few
J: TRBJ2-5
V: TRBV29-1
D: NA
length: 11
DNA: TGCAGCGTTGGGAGGCAAGAGACCCAGTACTTC
CDR3: CSVGRQETQYF

size: few
J: TRBJ2-3
V: TRBV20-1
D: NA
length: 14
DNA: TGCAGTGCCCCAGTGGGCACAGGGCCAGATACGCAGTATTTT
CDR3: CSAPVGTGPDTQYF

size: NA
J: TRBJ2-1
V: TRBV10-3
D: NA
length: 16
DNA: TGTGCCATCAGTGAGGGTGGGGGAAGGTCCTACAATGAGCAGTTCTTC
CDR3: CAISEGGGRSYNEQFF

size: few
J: TRBJ2-1
V: TRBV11-1
D: TRBD1
length: 17
DNA: TGTGCCAGCAGCTTAGACAGGGGGTACCCCCGGCTCGATGAGCAGTTCTTC
CDR3: CASSLDRGYPRLDEQFF

size: NA
J: TRBJ1-1
V: TRBV4-1
D: NA
length: 12
DNA: TGCGCCAGCAGCCAAGGGTACAGTGAAGCTTTCTTT
CDR3: CASSQGYSEAFF

size: NA
J: TRBJ1-2
V: TRBV28
D: NA
length: 17
DNA: TGTGCCAGCAGTTGGGGCCCGCCGTCCGGTGGAGGATATGGCTACACCTTC
CDR3: CASSWGPPSGGGYGYTF

size: few
J: TRBJ2-1
V: TRBV5-4
D: NA
length: 15
DNA: TGTGCCAGCAGCTTGGCCTGGGGGGCCTACAATGAGCAGTTCTTC
CDR3: CASSLAWGAYNEQFF

size: few
J: TRBJ2-3
V: TRBV28
D: NA
length: 14
DNA: TGTGCCAGCAGTTTAAGGACAACCACAGATACGCAGTATTTT
CDR3: CASSLRTTTDTQYF

size: many
J: TRBJ2-5
V: TRBV6-5
D: NA
length: 14
DNA: TGTGCCAGCAGTTACTCGAGGGTCCAAGAGACCCAGTACTTC
CDR3: CASSYSRVQETQYF

size: few
J: TRBJ2-2
V: TRBV5-1
D: NA
length: 13
DNA: TGCGCCAGCAGCTTACTCTCCACCGGGGAGCTGTTTTTT
CDR3: CASSLLSTGELFF

size: NA
J: TRBJ2-1
V: TRBV4-1
D: NA
length: 13
DNA: TGCGCCAGCAGCCAAGGCAGACGCTATGAGCAGTTCTTC
CDR3: CASSQGRRYEQFF

size: few
J: TRBJ2-3
V: TRBV10-3
D: TRBD2
length: 16
DNA: TGTGCCATCAGTGATGAGACTAGCGGGGGGGCAGATACGCAGTATTTT
CDR3: CAISDETSGGADTQYF